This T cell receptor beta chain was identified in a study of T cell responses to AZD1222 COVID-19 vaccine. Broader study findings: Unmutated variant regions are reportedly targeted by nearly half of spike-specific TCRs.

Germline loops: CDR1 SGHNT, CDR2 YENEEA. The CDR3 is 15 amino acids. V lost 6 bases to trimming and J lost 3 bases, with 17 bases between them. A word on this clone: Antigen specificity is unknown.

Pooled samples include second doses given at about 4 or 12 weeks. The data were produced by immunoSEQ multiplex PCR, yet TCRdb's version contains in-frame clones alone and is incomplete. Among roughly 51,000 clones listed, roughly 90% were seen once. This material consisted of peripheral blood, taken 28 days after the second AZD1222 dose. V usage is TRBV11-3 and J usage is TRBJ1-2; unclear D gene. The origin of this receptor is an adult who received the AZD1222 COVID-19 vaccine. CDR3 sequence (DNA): TGTGCCAGCAGACAAACCGGTGTTCCAGACTATGGCTACACCTTC. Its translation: CASRQTGVPDYGYTF.